This passage covers 2 T cell receptor beta chains from one sample sequenced in a study of blood T cell repertoires in COVID-19. Data came from immunoSEQ multiplex PCR; TCRdb stores just in-frame clones and leaves some out. The table includes nearly 60,000 clones, 85% to 90% detected once. The sequenced material came from peripheral blood. Receptor source: a man aged 35 to 55 with active COVID-19.

The chain couples TRBV21-1 to TRBJ2-1; the table's TRBD2 call for D was not verified on the DNA. TRBV21-1 is a listed pseudogene. There are 17 residues in the CDR3. The CDR3 spells CASSEGSSGRTYNEQFF. The CDR3 coding sequence is TGTGCCAGCAGCGAGGGGTCTAGCGGGAGGACCTACAATGAGCAGTTCTTC.

The genes are TRBV11-3 and TRBJ2-1; maybe TRBD1 (5 bases). The CDR3 runs 15 residues. V was cut by 2 bases and J by 4 bases, with 12 bases left in between. Looked up from germline, CDR1 is SGHNT and CDR2 is YENEEA. The DNA of the CDR3 is TGTGCCAGCAGCTTATCCTTAGGGGCTTACAATGAGCAGTTCTTC. Translation: CASSLSLGAYNEQFF.